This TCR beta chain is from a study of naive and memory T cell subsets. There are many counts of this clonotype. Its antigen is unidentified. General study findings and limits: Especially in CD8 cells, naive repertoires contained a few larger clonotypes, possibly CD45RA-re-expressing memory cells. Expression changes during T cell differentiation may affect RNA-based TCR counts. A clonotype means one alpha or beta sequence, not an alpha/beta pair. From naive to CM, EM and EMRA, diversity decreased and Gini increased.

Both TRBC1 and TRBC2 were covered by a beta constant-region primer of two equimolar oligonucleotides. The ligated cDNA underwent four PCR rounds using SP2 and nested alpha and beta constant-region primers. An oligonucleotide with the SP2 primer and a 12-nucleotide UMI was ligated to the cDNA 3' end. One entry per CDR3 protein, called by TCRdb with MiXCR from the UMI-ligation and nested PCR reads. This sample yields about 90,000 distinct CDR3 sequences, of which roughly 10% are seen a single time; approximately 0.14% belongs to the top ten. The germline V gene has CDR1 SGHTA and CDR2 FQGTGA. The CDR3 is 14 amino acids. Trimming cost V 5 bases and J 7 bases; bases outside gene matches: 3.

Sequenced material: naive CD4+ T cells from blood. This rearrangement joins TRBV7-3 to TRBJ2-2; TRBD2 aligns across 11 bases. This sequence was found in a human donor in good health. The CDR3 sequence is CASSTGLAGGELFF. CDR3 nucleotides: TGTGCCAGCAGCACCGGACTAGCGGGCGGGGAGCTGTTTTTT.